Listed here are 2 T cell receptor beta chains from one sample, sequenced in a study of blood T cell repertoires in COVID-19 (dated by TCRdb to the early 2020s). The protocol used for the library was the immunoSEQ multiplex PCR assay. TCRdb retrieved this table from immuneACCESS and kept in-frame rearrangements only. Not all clones are present; in checked studies, unresolved V genes account for under half, and no reason is known for the remainder. The sample table contains some 180,000 clones; only one count was recorded for 87% of them. The top ten clonotypes cover under 25% of the sample. Sequencing was performed on peripheral blood. These receptors came from a man aged 60 to 69 with active or convalescent COVID-19.

The chain couples TRBV29-1 to TRBJ2-5, with D perhaps matching TRBD1 (5 bases). Germline V gives CDR1 SQVTM, CDR2 ANQGSEA. The CDR3 has 12 residues. V dropped 2 bases and J dropped 5 bases, with 9 bases sitting between them. In DNA, the CDR3 is TGCAGCGTTGAAAAGGGGTCCGAGACCCAGTACTTC. It specifies CSVEKGSETQYF.

The genes are TRBV29-1 and TRBJ2-1; 7 nucleotides align to TRBD2. The trim removed 4 bases at V and 5 bases at J, leaving 5 bases unmatched. This CDR3 contains 13 residues. The germline CDR1 and CDR2 sequences are SQVTM and ANQGSEA. Written as DNA, the CDR3 is TGCAGCGTTGCCAAGCGGGGAGACAATGAGCAGTTCTTC. It is translated as CSVAKRGDNEQFF.